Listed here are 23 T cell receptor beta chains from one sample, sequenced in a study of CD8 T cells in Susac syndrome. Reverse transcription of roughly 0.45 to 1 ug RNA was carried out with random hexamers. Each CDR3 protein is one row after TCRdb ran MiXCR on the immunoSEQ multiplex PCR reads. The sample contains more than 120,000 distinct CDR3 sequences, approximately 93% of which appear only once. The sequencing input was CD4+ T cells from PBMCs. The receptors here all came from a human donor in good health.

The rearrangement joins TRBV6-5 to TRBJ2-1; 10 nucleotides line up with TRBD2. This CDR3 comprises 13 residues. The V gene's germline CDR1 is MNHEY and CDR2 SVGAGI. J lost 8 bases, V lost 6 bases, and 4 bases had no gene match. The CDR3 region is CASRTSGLDEQFF. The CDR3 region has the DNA TGTGCCAGCAGGACTAGCGGGCTCGATGAGCAGTTCTTC.

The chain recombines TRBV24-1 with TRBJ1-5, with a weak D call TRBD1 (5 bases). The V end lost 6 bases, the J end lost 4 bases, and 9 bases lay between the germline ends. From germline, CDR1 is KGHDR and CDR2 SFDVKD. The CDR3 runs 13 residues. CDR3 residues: CATSWGMNQPQHF. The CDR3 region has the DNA TGTGCCACCAGTTGGGGGATGAATCAGCCCCAGCATTTT.

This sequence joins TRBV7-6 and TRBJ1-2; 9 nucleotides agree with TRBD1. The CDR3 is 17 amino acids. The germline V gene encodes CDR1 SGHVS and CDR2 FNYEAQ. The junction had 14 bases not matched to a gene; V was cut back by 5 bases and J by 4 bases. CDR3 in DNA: TGTGCCAGCAGCCATGGCCCGGGACAGGGAGGGGGCTATGGCTACACCTTC. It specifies CASSHGPGQGGGYGYTF. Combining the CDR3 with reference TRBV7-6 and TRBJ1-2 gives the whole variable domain GAGVSQSPRYKVTKRGQDVALRCDPISGHVSLYWYRQALGQGPEFLTYFNYEAQQDKSGLPNDRFSAERPEGSISTLTIQRTEQRDSAMYRCASSHGPGQGGGYGYTFGSGTRLTVV.

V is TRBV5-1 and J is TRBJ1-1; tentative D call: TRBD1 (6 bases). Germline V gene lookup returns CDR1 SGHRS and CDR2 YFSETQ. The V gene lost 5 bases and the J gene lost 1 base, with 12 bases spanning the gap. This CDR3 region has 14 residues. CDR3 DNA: TGCGCCAGCAGTCGGGACACCCCGAACACTGAAGCTTTCTTT. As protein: CASSRDTPNTEAFF.

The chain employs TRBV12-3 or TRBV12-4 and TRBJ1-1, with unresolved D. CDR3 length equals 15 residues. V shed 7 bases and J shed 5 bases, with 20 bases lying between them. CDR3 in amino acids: CASTLGAALGTEAFF. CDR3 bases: TGTGCCAGCACCCTAGGTGCGGCGCTGGGAACTGAAGCTTTCTTT.

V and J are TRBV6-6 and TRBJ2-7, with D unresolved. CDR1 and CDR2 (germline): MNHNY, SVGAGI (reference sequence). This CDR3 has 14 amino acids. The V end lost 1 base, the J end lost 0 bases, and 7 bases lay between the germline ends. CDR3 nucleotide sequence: TGTGCCAGCAGTTACTTCAGCGACTCCTACGAGCAGTACTTC. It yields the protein CASSYFSDSYEQYF.

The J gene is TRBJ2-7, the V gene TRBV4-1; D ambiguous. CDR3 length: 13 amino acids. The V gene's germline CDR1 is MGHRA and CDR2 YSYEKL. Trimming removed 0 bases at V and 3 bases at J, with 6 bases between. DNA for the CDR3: TGCGCCAGCAGCCAAGATGAAGACTACGAGCAGTACTTC. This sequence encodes CASSQDEDYEQYF.

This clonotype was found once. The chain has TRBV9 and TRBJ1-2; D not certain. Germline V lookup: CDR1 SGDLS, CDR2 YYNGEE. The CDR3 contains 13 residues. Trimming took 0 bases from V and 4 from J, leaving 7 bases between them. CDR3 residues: CASSVDSSYGYTF. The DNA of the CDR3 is TGTGCCAGCAGCGTAGACAGTAGCTATGGCTACACCTTC.

The DNA of the CDR3 is TGTGCCAGTAGTGGCCGTAATAGCAATCAGCCCCAGCATTTT. As protein: CASSGRNSNQPQHF. This rearrangement joins TRBV19 to TRBJ1-5; D not certain. Trimming cost V 5 bases and J 0 bases, with 8 bases left between them. This CDR3 region has 14 residues. Germline CDR1 LNHDA, CDR2 SQIVND (reference sequence).

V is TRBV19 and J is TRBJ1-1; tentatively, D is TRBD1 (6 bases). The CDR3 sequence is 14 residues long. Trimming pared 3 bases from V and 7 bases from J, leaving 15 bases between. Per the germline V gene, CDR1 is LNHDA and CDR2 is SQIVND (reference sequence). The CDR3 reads CASSMSGAVGEAFF. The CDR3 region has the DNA TGTGCCAGTAGTATGTCGGGGGCGGTCGGTGAAGCTTTCTTT.

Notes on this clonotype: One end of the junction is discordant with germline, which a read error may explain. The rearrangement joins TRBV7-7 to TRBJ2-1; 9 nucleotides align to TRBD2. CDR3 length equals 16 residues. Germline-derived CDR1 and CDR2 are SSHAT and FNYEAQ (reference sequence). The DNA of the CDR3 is TGTGCTAGCAGCCCTGGTAGCGGGAGCAGTTACAATGAGCAGTTCTTC. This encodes CASSPGSGSSYNEQFF.

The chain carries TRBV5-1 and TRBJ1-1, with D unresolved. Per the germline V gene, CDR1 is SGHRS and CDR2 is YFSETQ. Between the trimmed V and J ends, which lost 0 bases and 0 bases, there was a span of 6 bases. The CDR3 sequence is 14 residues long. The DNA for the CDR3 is TGCGCCAGCAGCTTGGGCAACATGAACACTGAAGCTTTCTTT. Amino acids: CASSLGNMNTEAFF.

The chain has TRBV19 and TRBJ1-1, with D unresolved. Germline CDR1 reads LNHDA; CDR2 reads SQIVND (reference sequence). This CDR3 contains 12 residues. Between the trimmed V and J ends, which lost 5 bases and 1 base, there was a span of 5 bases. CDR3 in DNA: TGTGCCAGTAGTCCAACGAACACTGAAGCTTTCTTT. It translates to CASSPTNTEAFF.

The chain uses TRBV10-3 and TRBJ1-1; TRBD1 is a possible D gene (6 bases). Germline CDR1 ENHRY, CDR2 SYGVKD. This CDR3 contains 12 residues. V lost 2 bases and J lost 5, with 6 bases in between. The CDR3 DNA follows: TGTGCCATCAGTGAGCAGGGGACTGAAGCTTTCTTT. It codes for CAISEQGTEAFF.

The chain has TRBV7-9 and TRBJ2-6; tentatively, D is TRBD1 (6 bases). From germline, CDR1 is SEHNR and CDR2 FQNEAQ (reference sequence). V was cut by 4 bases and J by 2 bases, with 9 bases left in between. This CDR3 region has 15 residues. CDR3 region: CASSYSGAGANVLTF. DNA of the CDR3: TGTGCCAGCAGCTACTCAGGGGCTGGGGCCAACGTCCTGACTTTC.

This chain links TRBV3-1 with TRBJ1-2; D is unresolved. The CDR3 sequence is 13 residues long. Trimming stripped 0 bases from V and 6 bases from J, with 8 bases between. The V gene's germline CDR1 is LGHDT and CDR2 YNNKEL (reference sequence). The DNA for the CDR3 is TGTGCCAGCAGCCAAGATCCCCAAGATGGCTACACCTTC. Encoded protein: CASSQDPQDGYTF.

The CDR3 DNA sequence: TGCAGCGTTGTTACTAACAGCGATACAGATACGCAGTATTTT. It encodes CSVVTNSDTDTQYF. The chain couples TRBV29-1 to TRBJ2-3; D call uncertain. CDR1 is SQVTM, CDR2 ANQGSEA, per germline. This CDR3 has 14 residues. The ends were cut back, 4 bases at V and 3 bases at J, with 14 bases in the middle.

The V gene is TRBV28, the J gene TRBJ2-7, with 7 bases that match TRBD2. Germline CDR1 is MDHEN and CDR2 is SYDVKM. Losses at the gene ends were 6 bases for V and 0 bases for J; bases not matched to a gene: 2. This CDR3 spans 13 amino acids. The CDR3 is CASSWTSSYEQYF. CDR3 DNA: TGTGCCAGCAGCTGGACTAGCTCCTACGAGCAGTACTTC.

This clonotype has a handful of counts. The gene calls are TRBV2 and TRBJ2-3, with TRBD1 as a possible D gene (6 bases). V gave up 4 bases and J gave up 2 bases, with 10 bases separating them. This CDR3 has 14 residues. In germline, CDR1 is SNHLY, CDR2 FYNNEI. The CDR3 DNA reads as TGTGCCAGCAGTGTTGGGGGCTCCACAGATACGCAGTATTTT. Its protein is CASSVGGSTDTQYF.

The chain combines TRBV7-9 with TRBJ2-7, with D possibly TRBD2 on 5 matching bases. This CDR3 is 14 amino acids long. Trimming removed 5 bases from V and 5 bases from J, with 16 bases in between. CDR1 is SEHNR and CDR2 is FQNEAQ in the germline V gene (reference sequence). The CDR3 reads CASSPWRIDNEQYF. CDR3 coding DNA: TGTGCCAGCAGCCCATGGAGGATTGACAACGAGCAGTACTTC. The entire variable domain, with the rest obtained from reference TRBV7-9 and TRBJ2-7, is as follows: DTGVSQNPRHKITKRGQNVTFRCDPISEHNRLYWYRQTLGQGPEFLTYFQNEAQLEKSRLLSDRFSAERPKGSFSTLEIQRTEQGDSAMYLCASSPWRIDNEQYFGPGTRLTVT.

The CDR3 loop reads CASSITSGSRNEQYF. The CDR3 nucleotides read TGTGCCAGCAGCATAACTAGCGGGAGTAGGAACGAGCAGTACTTC. The chain links TRBV5-6 to TRBJ2-7, with 11 bases that match TRBD2. The CDR3 is 15 amino acids. Trimming removed 4 bases from V and 5 bases from J; junction bases left unmatched: 8. Germline CDR1 reads SGHDT; CDR2 reads YYEEEE.

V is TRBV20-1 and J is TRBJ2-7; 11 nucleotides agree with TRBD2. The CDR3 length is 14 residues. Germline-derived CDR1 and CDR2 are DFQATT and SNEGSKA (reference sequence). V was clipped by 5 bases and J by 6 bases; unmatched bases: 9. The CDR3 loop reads CSAVAGGPVSEQYF. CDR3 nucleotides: TGCAGTGCTGTAGCGGGAGGGCCGGTATCCGAGCAGTACTTC.

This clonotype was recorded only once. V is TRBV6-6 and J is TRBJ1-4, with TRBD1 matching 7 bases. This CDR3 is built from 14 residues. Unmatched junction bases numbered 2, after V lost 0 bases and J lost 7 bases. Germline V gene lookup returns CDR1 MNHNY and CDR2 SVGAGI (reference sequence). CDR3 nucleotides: TGTGCCAGCAGTTACTCGCAGGGGGGTGAAAAACTGTTTTTT. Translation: CASSYSQGGEKLFF.